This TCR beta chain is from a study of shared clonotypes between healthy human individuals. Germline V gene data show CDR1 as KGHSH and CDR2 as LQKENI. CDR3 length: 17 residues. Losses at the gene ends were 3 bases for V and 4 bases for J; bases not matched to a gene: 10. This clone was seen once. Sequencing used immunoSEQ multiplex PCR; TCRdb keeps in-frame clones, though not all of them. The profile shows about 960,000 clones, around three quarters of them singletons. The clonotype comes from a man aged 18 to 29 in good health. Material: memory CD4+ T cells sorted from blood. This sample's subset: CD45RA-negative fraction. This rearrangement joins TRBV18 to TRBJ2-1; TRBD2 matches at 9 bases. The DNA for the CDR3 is TGTGCCAGCTCACCTCTCCCTAGCGGGATTACATACAATGAGCAGTTCTTC. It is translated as CASSPLPSGITYNEQFF.